This entry lists 16 T cell receptor beta chains sequenced from one sample in a study of blood T cells in healthy people across ages. Using a J-beta primer mix together with a sample-barcoded 5' primer, a second PCR was run for about 6 to 12 cycles. MiXCR was run by TCRdb on the 5' RACE reads, yielding one entry per CDR3 protein. The sample includes approximately 1.5 million distinct CDR3 sequences, around 35% seen only once; the top ten take about 11%. The sample comprised blood. These receptors were taken from a woman aged 30 to 39 in good health.

This clonotype was recorded a few times. The V call is TRBV3-1, the J call TRBJ1-2; 8 positions match TRBD1. The junction had 12 bases not matched to a gene; V was cut back by 4 bases and J by 5 bases. There are 16 residues in the CDR3. The germline CDR1 and CDR2 sequences are LGHDT and YNNKEL (reference sequence). The CDR3 nucleotides are TGTGCCAGCAGCCGAGGGAAGACAGGGGATTTTTATGGCTACACCTTC. Amino acids: CASSRGKTGDFYGYTF. Looking up the rest from reference TRBV3-1 and TRBJ1-2 gives the full variable domain: DTAVSQTPKYLVTQMGNDKSIKCEQNLGHDTMYWYKQDSKKFLKIMFSYNNKELIINETVPNRFSPKSPDKAHLNLHINSLELGDSAVYFCASSRGKTGDFYGYTFGSGTRLTVV.

The chain combines TRBV28 with TRBJ2-7, with 7 bases that match TRBD2. Germline-derived CDR1 and CDR2 are MDHEN and SYDVKM. Trimming took 6 bases from V and 3 from J; bases not matched to a gene: 23. The length of the CDR3 is 19 residues. The CDR3 is CASSLTGRNWGGSFYEQYF. The CDR3, as DNA: TGTGCCAGCAGCTTAACCGGTCGAAACTGGGGCGGGAGCTTCTACGAGCAGTACTTC.

The rearrangement links TRBV6-1 to TRBJ2-1; 7 bases fit TRBD2. Germline V gene lookup returns CDR1 MNHNS and CDR2 SASEGT. With 6 bases clipped from V and 3 bases from J, the junction kept 11 bases outside the gene matches. There are 16 residues in the CDR3. The CDR3 DNA is TGTGCCAGCAGCGCACAATTGACTAGCCGCTACAATGAGCAGTTCTTC. This sequence encodes CASSAQLTSRYNEQFF.

V gene TRBV15 combines with J gene TRBJ1-1; 7 nucleotides agree with TRBD1. V dropped 7 bases and J dropped 1; count of bases not matched to a gene: 9. CDR1 and CDR2 (germline): LNHNV, YYDKDF (reference sequence). This CDR3 comprises 15 residues. CDR3 protein: CATTQVDRENTEAFF. CDR3 sequence (DNA): TGTGCCACCACCCAAGTAGACAGGGAGAACACTGAAGCTTTCTTT. Filled out from reference TRBV15 and TRBJ1-1, the complete variable domain reads DAMVIQNPRYQVTQFGKPVTLSCSQTLNHNVMYWYQQKSSQAPKLLFHYYDKDFNNEADTPDNFQSRRPNTSFCFLDIRSPGLGDTAMYLCATTQVDRENTEAFFGQGTRLTVV.

This chain uses TRBV6-1 with TRBJ2-5, with 15 bases aligning to TRBD2. This CDR3 spans 19 amino acids. The J segment lost 1 base and the V segment lost 6 bases, leaving 12 bases of the junction unmatched. Germline CDR1 reads MNHNS; CDR2 reads SASEGT. This chain's CDR3 is CASSDGGGLAGGTQETQYF. The DNA for the CDR3 is TGTGCCAGCAGCGATGGAGGAGGACTAGCGGGGGGGACCCAAGAGACCCAGTACTTC.

The chain employs TRBV5-5 and TRBJ2-5; the D gene could be TRBD1 or TRBD2 (5 bases each). CDR1 is SGHKS and CDR2 is YYEKEE in the germline V gene (reference sequence). CDR3 length: 13 residues. V was pared by 4 bases and J by 7 bases, with 14 bases between. The CDR3: CASSPRGEGTQYF. CDR3 bases: TGTGCCAGCAGCCCTAGGGGCGAGGGGACCCAGTACTTC.

This sequence joins TRBV20-1 and TRBJ2-7, with a possible D match to TRBD1 (6 bases). The V gene's germline CDR1 is DFQATT and CDR2 SNEGSKA (reference sequence). This CDR3 has 13 residues. Trimming pared 2 bases from V and 3 bases from J, leaving 11 bases between. This CDR3 is CSARSGQFYEQYF. CDR3 DNA sequence: TGCAGTGCTAGAAGCGGACAGTTCTACGAGCAGTACTTC.

In this sample, this clonotype turned up a few times. The chain joins TRBV28 to TRBJ1-2, with 9 bases identical to TRBD1. The V segment lost 8 bases and the J segment 12 bases; nucleotides outside the gene matches: 13. Per germline, CDR1 MDHEN and CDR2 SYDVKM. The CDR3 length is 13 residues. The CDR3 loop reads CASDMGQGRSHTF. In nucleotides, the CDR3 is TGTGCCAGCGACATGGGACAGGGAAGGAGCCACACCTTC.

In its sample, this clonotype was seen a few times. The CDR3 spells CSARSTSGRIDTQYF. CDR3 nucleotides: TGCAGTGCTAGGAGTACTAGCGGGAGGATAGATACGCAGTATTTT. J is TRBJ2-3 and V is TRBV20-1, with 12 bases identical to TRBD2. Trimming took 3 bases from V and 5 from J; bases not matched to a gene: 6. This CDR3 has 15 residues. Germline V gene lookup returns CDR1 DFQATT and CDR2 SNEGSKA (reference sequence).

This clonotype was recorded a few times. The V call is TRBV13, the J call TRBJ2-7; no clear D. Germline V CDR1 and CDR2: PRHDT, FYEKMQ (reference sequence). This CDR3 region has 12 residues. V was cut by 5 bases and J by 5 bases, with 10 bases left in between. This CDR3 reads CASSRRANEQYF. The CDR3 nucleotides read TGTGCCAGCAGCCGCCGAGCGAACGAGCAGTACTTC.

The chain has TRBV9 and TRBJ1-5, with 7 positions matching TRBD1. Trimming at V came to 0 bases and at J to 0 bases, leaving 9 bases not matched to a gene. CDR3 length: 18 amino acids. Germline CDR1 reads SGDLS; CDR2 reads YYNGEE. This CDR3 reads CASSVGGDSTYSNQPQHF. As DNA, the CDR3 is TGTGCCAGCAGCGTAGGGGGGGACAGTACCTATAGCAATCAGCCCCAGCATTTT.

The chain combines TRBV4-1 with TRBJ1-2; D is perhaps TRBD1 (5 bases). This CDR3 is built from 16 residues. Germline CDR1 is MGHRA and CDR2 is YSYEKL. Trimming cost V 0 bases and J 3 bases, with 14 bases left between them. CDR3: CASSQDRWGVDYGYTF. In nucleotides, the CDR3 is TGCGCCAGCAGCCAAGATCGGTGGGGCGTCGACTATGGCTACACCTTC.

The CDR3: CASSQALRDSSTDTQYF. As DNA, the CDR3 is TGTGCCAGCAGCCAAGCCCTCCGGGATTCTAGCACAGATACGCAGTATTTT. This chain links TRBV14 with TRBJ2-3, with D possibly TRBD2 on 5 matching bases. Germline lookup yields CDR1 SGHDN and CDR2 FVKESK. V gave up 1 base and J gave up 0 bases, with 14 bases separating them. CDR3 length equals 17 residues.

V usage is TRBV27 and J usage is TRBJ2-7; 7 positions agree with TRBD1. The V gene end was trimmed by 3 bases and the J gene end by 4 bases; junction bases not matched to a gene: 12. The CDR3 sequence is 16 residues long. Germline CDR1 and CDR2: MNHEY and SMNVEV (reference sequence). The CDR3 protein is CASSFISAGGQYEQYF. The DNA for the CDR3 is TGTGCCAGCAGTTTTATCTCGGCAGGGGGTCAATACGAGCAGTACTTC.

The rearrangement links TRBV11-2 to TRBJ2-3, with D perhaps TRBD2 (5 bases). Germline values: CDR1 SGHAT, CDR2 FQNNGV. This CDR3 is built from 16 residues. Trimming cost V 4 bases and J 0 bases, with 14 bases left between them. CDR3 bases: TGTGCCAGCAGCTCCGGTACGGGAACTAGCACAGATACGCAGTATTTT. Its protein product is CASSSGTGTSTDTQYF.

A few counts support this clonotype. The V gene is TRBV6-1, the J gene TRBJ1-6; unclear D gene. Trimming shortened V by 3 bases and J by 7 bases, and 7 bases separated the two germline ends. The germline CDR1 and CDR2 sequences are MNHNS and SASEGT. CDR3 length: 13 amino acids. CDR3 amino acids: CASSDMGNSPLHF. In DNA, the CDR3 is TGTGCCAGCAGTGATATGGGGAATTCACCCCTCCACTTT.